This T cell receptor beta chain emerged from a study of blood T cell repertoires in COVID-19. Data came from immunoSEQ multiplex PCR; TCRdb stores just in-frame clones and leaves some out. The table includes a few hundred thousand clones, 70% to 90% detected once. The Seattle patients, enrolled during active infection, were followed longitudinally. This clone was counted between two and nine times. Sequencing used peripheral blood. This TCR derives from a man in his late teens or twenties with COVID-19, enrolled during active disease.

CDR3 DNA sequence: TGTGCCAGCAGTGATTGGACTAGACTCAACACCGGGGAGCTGTTTTTT. It encodes CASSDWTRLNTGELFF. The J gene is TRBJ2-2, the V gene TRBV2; 7 positions match TRBD2. V lost 3 bases, J lost 2 bases, and 6 bases stayed unmatched. In germline, CDR1 is SNHLY, CDR2 FYNNEI. This CDR3 has 16 residues.